The 24 T cell receptor beta chains below were found in one sample sequenced in a study of cytomegalovirus exposure and HLA in healthy donors. Measured with immunoSEQ multiplex PCR; TCRdb has only the in-frame clones, and not every one. The profile covers about 56,000 clones, with roughly 89% appearing a single time and around 15% taken by the ten largest. Sequenced sample: PBMCs. The receptors here all came from a woman aged 18-29 years in good health and CMV-seronegative.

V is TRBV14 and J is TRBJ2-7; 12 nucleotides line up with TRBD2. The CDR3 is 16 amino acids. The germline V gene has CDR1 SGHDN and CDR2 FVKESK. The V segment lost 5 bases and the J segment 3 bases; nucleotides outside the gene matches: 8. The CDR3 DNA sequence: TGTGCCAGCAGCGACGTGCTAGCGGGGGGGTACTACGAGCAGTACTTC. Protein sequence: CASSDVLAGGYYEQYF.

Written as DNA, the CDR3 is TGTGCCAGCGGTATCGAGGGGGCTGAAGCTTTCTTT. Translation: CASGIEGAEAFF. The chain joins TRBV25-1 to TRBJ1-1; D possibly corresponds to TRBD1 (6 bases). Per the germline V gene, CDR1 is MGHDK and CDR2 is SYGVNS. Trimming stripped 8 bases from V and 6 bases from J, with 13 bases between. This CDR3 is built from 12 residues.

This chain uses TRBV12-5 with TRBJ2-5; the D is unclear. The CDR3 sequence is 12 residues long. Germline CDR1 LGHNT, CDR2 FRNRAP. Trimming removed 5 bases from V and 5 bases from J, with 9 bases in between. CDR3 coding DNA: TGTGCTAGTGGTCCGTCCCGGGAGACCCAGTACTTC. It is translated as CASGPSRETQYF. The entire variable domain, with the rest obtained from reference TRBV12-5 and TRBJ2-5, is as follows: DARVTQTPRHKVTEMGQEVTMRCQPILGHNTVFWYRQTMMQGLELLAYFRNRAPLDDSGMPKDRFSAEMPDATLATLKIQPSEPRDSAVYFCASGPSRETQYFGPGTRLLVL.

The chain joins TRBV7-9 to TRBJ2-5; no clear D gene. The CDR3 consists of 13 residues. CDR1 is SEHNR, CDR2 FQNEAQ, per germline (reference sequence). The V end lost 4 bases, the J end lost 1 base, and 7 bases lay between the germline ends. Here the CDR3 DNA reads TGTGCCAGCAGCTCGACTTCCCAAGAGACCCAGTACTTC. Amino acid sequence: CASSSTSQETQYF.

The V gene is TRBV4-2, the J gene TRBJ2-7; 7 bases line up with TRBD1. The CDR3 contains 15 residues. V gave up 1 base and J gave up 0 bases; unmatched junction bases: 3. The germline V gene encodes CDR1 LGHNA and CDR2 YNFKEQ. The CDR3 DNA follows: TGTGCCAGCAGCCAAGCGACAGGGAGCTCCTACGAGCAGTACTTC. It encodes CASSQATGSSYEQYF.

This sequence joins TRBV5-1 and TRBJ2-3; 10 nucleotides line up with TRBD2. The CDR3 covers 14 residues. V trimming: 6 bases; J trimming: 6 bases; junction bases outside the gene matches: 7. The germline V gene encodes CDR1 SGHRS and CDR2 YFSETQ. CDR3 sequence: CASKGLAGEDTQYF. In DNA, the CDR3 is TGCGCCAGCAAAGGGCTAGCGGGAGAGGATACGCAGTATTTT.

This sequence joins TRBV2 and TRBJ1-2; 7 positions agree with TRBD1. V dropped 2 bases and J dropped 4; count of bases not matched to a gene: 7. This CDR3 region has 15 residues. The V gene's germline CDR1 is SNHLY and CDR2 FYNNEI. CDR3 sequence (DNA): TGTGCCAGCAGTGAAATAAGGGGGCCTGTCTATGGCTACACCTTC. Amino acid sequence: CASSEIRGPVYGYTF.

The CDR3: CASSLSSGNTGELFF. CDR3 nucleotide sequence: TGCGCCAGCAGCTTGAGTAGCGGAAACACCGGGGAGCTGTTTTTT. This chain connects TRBV5-1 to TRBJ2-2; D perhaps matches TRBD2 (6 bases). The germline V gene encodes CDR1 SGHRS and CDR2 YFSETQ. CDR3 length equals 15 residues. V lost 1 base and J lost 2, with 9 bases in between.

The rearrangement links TRBV28 to TRBJ2-3; maybe TRBD2 (6 bases). The V end lost 5 bases, the J end lost 4 bases, and 16 bases lay between the germline ends. Germline assignment: CDR1 MDHEN and CDR2 SYDVKM. The CDR3 extends over 15 amino acids. CDR3 residues: CASSHSGRGADTQYF. The DNA of the CDR3 is TGTGCCAGCAGTCATAGCGGCCGCGGGGCAGATACGCAGTATTTT.

The chain uses TRBV6-5 and TRBJ1-1; a possible D gene is TRBD1 (5 bases). Trimming took 0 bases from V and 3 from J, leaving 11 bases between them. Germline CDR1 reads MNHEY; CDR2 reads SVGAGI. CDR3 length: 15 amino acids. The CDR3 DNA is TGTGCCAGCAGTTACTCAGCCCAAGGGGACACTGAAGCTTTCTTT. Translating it yields CASSYSAQGDTEAFF.

J is TRBJ2-5 and V is TRBV5-6; 7 bases match TRBD1. The CDR3 consists of 14 residues. CDR1 and CDR2 from the germline V gene are SGHDT and YYEEEE. V shed 2 bases, J shed 2 bases, and the junction held 3 bases outside the gene matches. DNA for the CDR3: TGTGCCAGCAGCTTACCGGGACAGCAAGAGACCCAGTACTTC. It specifies CASSLPGQQETQYF.

This clone was counted once. The chain couples TRBV5-1 to TRBJ1-1, with D perhaps matching TRBD1 (5 bases). The CDR3 is made up of 13 amino acids. Per the germline V gene, CDR1 is SGHRS and CDR2 is YFSETQ. Trimming stripped 7 bases from V and 2 bases from J, with 12 bases between. The CDR3 loop is CASFLGTNTEAFF. As DNA, the CDR3 is TGCGCCAGCTTTCTTGGGACTAACACTGAAGCTTTCTTT.

CDR3 sequence (DNA): TGTGCCAGCAGCCCGACCTATGGGGGGGGCGCGGTCTATGGCTACACCTTC. This sequence encodes CASSPTYGGGAVYGYTF. The chain uses TRBV7-2 and TRBJ1-2, with D maybe TRBD1 (6 bases). The CDR3 covers 17 residues. CDR1 and CDR2 (germline): SGHTA, FQGNSA. The germline V and J ends were trimmed by 5 bases and 4 bases, with 23 bases remaining between them.

The chain has TRBV5-1 and TRBJ2-3, with TRBD2 identical over 10 bases. CDR3 size: 17 residues. The germline V gene encodes CDR1 SGHRS and CDR2 YFSETQ. The ends lost 0 bases at V and 0 bases at J; junction bases unmatched: 4. The CDR3 is CASSLDLTSGSTDTQYF. The DNA of the CDR3 is TGCGCCAGCAGCTTGGATCTGACTAGCGGGAGCACAGATACGCAGTATTTT. Full variable domain (missing parts from reference TRBV5-1 and TRBJ2-3): KAGVTQTPRYLIKTRGQQVTLSCSPISGHRSVSWYQQTPGQGLQFLFEYFSETQRNKGNFPGRFSGRQFSNSRSEMNVSTLELGDSALYLCASSLDLTSGSTDTQYFGPGTRLTVL.

As for this clone: A much larger clone differs by one base, so this may be a read error. The same CDR3 also results from other DNA sequences found in this sample. The V call is TRBV6-5, the J call TRBJ1-4; the D gene is possibly TRBD1 (5 bases). V was clipped by 0 bases and J by 2 bases, with 7 bases between them. The CDR3 is 15 amino acids. Per germline, CDR1 MNHEY and CDR2 SVGAGI. The CDR3 protein is CASSYSTATNEKLFF. In DNA, the CDR3 is TGTGCCAGCAGTTACTCGACAGCTACTAATGAAAAACTGTTTTTT.

The CDR3 DNA follows: TGTGCCAGCAGTGCGTCCCGGGACAGGGGTGGTGAAGCTTTCTTT. This codes for CASSASRDRGGEAFF. V gene TRBV6-4 combines with J gene TRBJ1-1; 10 positions agree with TRBD1. The CDR3 runs to 15 residues. Unmatched junction bases numbered 9, after V lost 4 bases and J lost 7 bases. The germline CDR1 and CDR2 sequences are MRHNA and SNTAGT.

Only one count was recorded for this clone. The CDR3 here is CASSPGERSNGYTF. In DNA, the CDR3 is TGTGCCAGCTCACCTGGGGAGCGGTCGAATGGCTACACCTTC. The chain combines TRBV18 with TRBJ1-2; no definite D call. V lost 3 bases to trimming and J lost 6 bases, with 14 bases between them. The CDR3 is 14 residues long. The germline CDR1 and CDR2 sequences are KGHSH and LQKENI.

This rearrangement joins TRBV6-1 to TRBJ1-5; D is possibly TRBD1 (5 bases). The ends were cut back, 7 bases at V and 2 bases at J, with 9 bases in the middle. Per germline, CDR1 MNHNS and CDR2 SASEGT. This CDR3 is 13 amino acids long. The CDR3 bases are TGTGCCAGCAATCAGGGCCGCAATCAGCCCCAGCATTTT. Protein sequence: CASNQGRNQPQHF.

The V gene is TRBV2, the J gene TRBJ2-3; D might be TRBD1 (6 bases). Trimming shortened V by 2 bases and J by 6 bases, and 18 bases separated the two germline ends. CDR3 length equals 16 residues. CDR1 is SNHLY and CDR2 is FYNNEI in the germline V gene. The CDR3 sequence is CASSETGQGPPDTQYF. CDR3 nucleotide sequence: TGTGCCAGCAGTGAAACTGGGCAGGGGCCCCCGGATACGCAGTATTTT.

V and J are TRBV9 and TRBJ2-5, with 8 bases aligning to TRBD2. This CDR3 is built from 14 residues. Unmatched junction bases numbered 4, after V lost 4 bases and J lost 2 bases. CDR1 is SGDLS, CDR2 YYNGEE, per germline. CDR3 residues: CASSPGTSQETQYF. The CDR3 coding sequence is TGTGCCAGCAGCCCCGGGACTAGTCAAGAGACCCAGTACTTC.

This clone was seen a handful of times. This chain joins TRBV27 and TRBJ1-2; 9 nucleotides match TRBD1. Trimming took 6 bases from V and 5 from J; bases not matched to a gene: 10. The CDR3 is made up of 15 amino acids. Germline V gives CDR1 MNHEY, CDR2 SMNVEV (reference sequence). The CDR3 region is CASSVFGTGRYGYTF. The CDR3 DNA reads as TGTGCCAGCAGCGTATTCGGGACAGGGAGATATGGCTACACCTTC.

There are a few counts of this clone. V is TRBV2 and J is TRBJ2-1; TRBD1 matches 7 bases. CDR1 and CDR2 from the germline V gene are SNHLY and FYNNEI. The CDR3 spans 15 residues. The V segment lost 1 base and the J segment 5 bases; nucleotides outside the gene matches: 5. CDR3 coding DNA: TGTGCCAGCAGTGAAGACAGGGGCCCGCACAATGAGCAGTTCTTC. This codes for CASSEDRGPHNEQFF.

This clone appeared a single time. V usage is TRBV5-6 and J usage is TRBJ2-7; the match to TRBD2 covers 7 bases. The CDR3 covers 16 residues. Germline V CDR1 and CDR2: SGHDT, YYEEEE. Trimming at V came to 0 bases and at J to 2 bases, leaving 8 bases not matched to a gene. CDR3 DNA sequence: TGTGCCAGCAGCTTGGAGGTAGGGAGGGCAGCCTACGAGCAGTACTTC. It specifies CASSLEVGRAAYEQYF.

This chain links TRBV6-1 with TRBJ2-1; a weak D match, TRBD1 (6 bases). The CDR3 extends over 16 amino acids. V lost 4 bases, J lost 4 bases, and 17 bases lay in between. The germline V gene has CDR1 MNHNS and CDR2 SASEGT. The chain's CDR3 is CASSVVGQYPYNEQFF. The CDR3 nucleotides are TGTGCCAGCAGTGTCGTAGGACAGTATCCTTACAATGAGCAGTTCTTC.